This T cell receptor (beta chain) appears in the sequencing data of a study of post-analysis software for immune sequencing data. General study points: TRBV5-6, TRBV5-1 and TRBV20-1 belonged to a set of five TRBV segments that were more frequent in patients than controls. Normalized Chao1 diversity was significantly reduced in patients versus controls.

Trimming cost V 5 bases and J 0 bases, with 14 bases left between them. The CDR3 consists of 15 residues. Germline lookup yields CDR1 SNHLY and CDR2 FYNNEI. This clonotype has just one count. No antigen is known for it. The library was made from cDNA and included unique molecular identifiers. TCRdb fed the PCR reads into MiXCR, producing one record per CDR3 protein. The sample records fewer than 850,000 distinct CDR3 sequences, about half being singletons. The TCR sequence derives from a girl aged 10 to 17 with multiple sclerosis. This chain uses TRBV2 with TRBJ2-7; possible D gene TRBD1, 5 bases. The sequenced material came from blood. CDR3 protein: CASSLTELSSYEQYF. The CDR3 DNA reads TGTGCCAGCAGTTTGACAGAACTTTCCTCCTACGAGCAGTACTTC. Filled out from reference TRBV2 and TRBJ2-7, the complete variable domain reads EPEVTQTPSHQVTQMGQEVILRCVPISNHLYFYWYRQILGQKVEFLVSFYNNEISEKSEIFDDQFSVERPDGSNFTLKIRSTKLEDSAMYFCASSLTELSSYEQYFGPGTRLTVT.